This T cell receptor beta chain was sequenced during a study of cytomegalovirus exposure and HLA in healthy donors. Study-wide results and caveats: TCR beta V segments were, for the most part, productive about 87% or about 30% of the time in an earlier analysis.

The PCR contained 60 Vbeta and 13 Jbeta primers. The data were produced by immunoSEQ multiplex PCR, yet TCRdb's version contains in-frame clones alone and is incomplete. Among more than 95,000 clones, 76% were seen once, and the ten largest hold around 10%. The CDR3 extends over 17 amino acids. Germline-derived CDR1 and CDR2 are SGHNT and YYREEE (reference sequence). Between the trimmed V and J ends, which lost 4 bases and 5 bases, there was a span of 22 bases. In its sample, this clone was seen a few times. The antigen remains undetermined. The chain has TRBV5-4 and TRBJ2-1; D perhaps matches TRBD2 (6 bases). The sequence came from a woman aged 18-29 years in good health and CMV-seropositive. The specimen was PBMCs. The CDR3 DNA follows: TGTGCCAGCAGCCCTACCGGGCGGCGGGGCCTAAACAATGAGCAGTTCTTC. Its protein product is CASSPTGRRGLNNEQFF.